This is a list of T cell receptor beta chains from one sample in a study of OX40 agonist ivuxolimab in advanced cancers. Generated by immunoSEQ multiplex PCR, the TCRdb table keeps only in-frame clones and is missing some. The repertoire holds around 40,000 clones, 86% seen once, with about 15% in the top ten. Sequencing was performed on CD4+ or CD8+ T cells sorted from blood, taken in a trial of the OX40 agonist ivuxolimab. These receptors all stem from an adult with an advanced solid tumor such as melanoma, head and neck, liver or kidney cancer. Each CDR3 is given with its conserved first and last residue. The D gene is left open where the match is weak. A row's size may be missing; if present it is once, few, many or a size class.

size	V	J	D	DNA	CDR3
.	TRBV10-1	TRBJ1-2	.	TGCGCCAGCAGTGAGTTTCATCCGGACAGATTC	CASSEFHPDRF
.	TRBV9	TRBJ2-3	.	TGTGCCAGCAGCGTAGGCGGACTTGATACGCAGTATTTT	CASSVGGLDTQYF
.	TRBV5-1	TRBJ1-2	.	TGCGCCAGCAGCTTGAATCCAGCTTTATATGGCTACACCTTC	CASSLNPALYGYTF
.	TRBV5-6	TRBJ1-2	.	TGTGCCAGCAGCTTCAGGGTTGGCTACACCTTC	CASSFRVGYTF
few	TRBV7-9	TRBJ2-7	TRBD2	TGTGCCAGCAGCTTAAGCCGGGGGGGCCACGAGCAGTACTTC	CASSLSRGGHEQYF
.	TRBV7-6	TRBJ2-5	TRBD2	TGTGCCAGCAGCCCGGCTAGGACTAGTCAAGAGACCCAGTACTTC	CASSPARTSQETQYF
.	TRBV25-1	TRBJ2-1	.	TGTGCCAGCAGTAATTACAATGAGCAGTTCTTC	CASSNYNEQFF
.	TRBV6-6	TRBJ1-2	TRBD1	TGTGCCAGCAGCCAGCAAGGACAGGCTGATAACTATGGCTACACCTTC	CASSQQGQADNYGYTF
.	TRBV9	TRBJ1-2	.	TGTGCCAGCAGCGTTCTTGGAGGGGCCCCCAACTATGGCTACACCTTC	CASSVLGGAPNYGYTF
.	TRBV19	TRBJ2-3	.	TGTGCCAGTACCGATCCGGCAGGGCCAGATACGCAGTATTTT	CASTDPAGPDTQYF
.	TRBV28	TRBJ2-1	.	TGTGCCAGCAGTTTTTCAGGGTACAATGAGCAGTTCTTC	CASSFSGYNEQFF
.	TRBV18	TRBJ2-3	TRBD2	TGTGCCAGCTCACCTCTAGCGGGCAGCACAGATACGCAGTATTTT	CASSPLAGSTDTQYF
.	TRBV7-2	TRBJ2-3	.	TGTGCCAGCACCCCCATGGATACGCAGTATTTT	CASTPMDTQYF
.	TRBV18	TRBJ1-1	.	TGTGCCAGCTCACCGCCAGCTCCGGAAGCTTTCTTT	CASSPPAPEAFF
.	TRBV7-6	TRBJ2-2	TRBD2	TGTGCCAGCAGCTTACACGGCGGGGGGCCCAATAGGAACACCGGGGAGCTGTTTTTT	CASSLHGGGPNRNTGELFF
.	TRBV29-1	TRBJ1-4	.	TGCAGCGTTGAAGGGGTATACGGAAAACTGTTTTTT	CSVEGVYGKLFF
.	TRBV13	TRBJ2-5	.	TGTGCCAGCAGCTTAGGCAGGGAGGAGACCCAGTACTTC	CASSLGREETQYF
.	TRBV19	TRBJ1-2	.	TGTGCCAGTAGCGCCGAAAACTACTATGGCTACACCTTC	CASSAENYYGYTF
.	TRBV2	TRBJ2-1	TRBD2	TGTGCCAGCAGTGAACTAGCGGCCTCCAATGAGCAGTTCTTC	CASSELAASNEQFF
.	TRBV11-1	TRBJ2-2	.	TGTGCCAGCAGCTTAGAGAAGGAGCTCACCGGGGAGCTGTTTTTT	CASSLEKELTGELFF
once	TRBV27	TRBJ2-3	.	TGTGCCAGCAGTTTAGTACAGGAGCTCACAGATACGCAGTATTTT	CASSLVQELTDTQYF
.	TRBV13	TRBJ2-1	TRBD2	TGTGCCAGCAGCCCCAAGGGACTAGCTGTAGGTGAGCAGTTCTTC	CASSPKGLAVGEQFF
once	TRBV29-1	TRBJ2-5	TRBD2	TGCAGCGTAATGACTAGCTATGAGACCCAGTACTTC	CSVMTSYETQYF
.	TRBV11-2	TRBJ1-1	.	TGTGCCAGCAGCCCAACGACAGCCTTGAACACTGAAGCTTTCTTT	CASSPTTALNTEAFF
.	TRBV2	TRBJ2-1	TRBD2	TGTGCCAGCAGTGCATGGGTACTAGCGGGGGGGACAACCTACAATGAGCAGTTCTTC	CASSAWVLAGGTTYNEQFF
.	TRBV4-1	TRBJ2-3	.	TGCGCCAGCAGCCAAGTGGTGGGAACAACAGATACGCAGTATTTT	CASSQVVGTTDTQYF
.	TRBV5-7	TRBJ2-7	.	TGTGCCAGCAGCTTTATAGGGGATTCTCCCTACGAGCAGTACTTC	CASSFIGDSPYEQYF
.	TRBV7-8	TRBJ1-1	.	TGTGCCAGCAGCTTACTCGGAGGGGATGCTGAAGCTTTCTTT	CASSLLGGDAEAFF
.	TRBV4-1	TRBJ1-2	.	TGCGCCAGCAGCCAAGAGGAGGGGAACTATGGCTACACCTTC	CASSQEEGNYGYTF
.	TRBV6-5	TRBJ1-1	.	TGTGCCAGCAGTTACTTGGGCAGGGAAATGAACACTGAAGCTTTCTTT	CASSYLGREMNTEAFF
.	TRBV10-2	TRBJ2-2	TRBD1	TGCGCCAGCAGTGACCTGCCAGGGGGTTTCGGGGAGCTGTTTTTT	CASSDLPGGFGELFF
.	TRBV7-9	TRBJ2-7	.	TGTGCCAGCAGCTTTACGGTTGGGGCAGGGGCCTACGAGCAGTACTTC	CASSFTVGAGAYEQYF
once	TRBV29-1	TRBJ1-1	TRBD1	TGCCCCGTACAGGGGCAGAACACTGAAGCTTTCTTT	CPVQGQNTEAFF
.	TRBV19	TRBJ1-6	.	TGTGCCAGTAGTATGGGACTTCTCTATAATTCACCCCTCCACTTT	CASSMGLLYNSPLHF
.	TRBV4-1	TRBJ1-2	.	TGCGCCAGCAGCCAAGCCCCACACGGGGTAGAAGGCTACACCTTC	CASSQAPHGVEGYTF
.	TRBV27	TRBJ1-2	TRBD1	TGTGCCAGCAGTTTAGGGGGGACAGCTTATAACTATGGCTACACCTTC	CASSLGGTAYNYGYTF
medium-sized	TRBV19	TRBJ1-1	.	TGTGCCAGTGGGTTGGGGAGAACTGAAGCTTTCTTT	CASGLGRTEAFF
.	TRBV29-1	TRBJ2-1	.	TGCAGCGTTGGCCCGTACAATGAGCAGTTCTTC	CSVGPYNEQFF
.	TRBV9	TRBJ2-1	TRBD2	TGTGCCAGCAGTGCCAGCGGGAGGGCTTACAATGAGCAGTTCTTC	CASSASGRAYNEQFF
.	TRBV25-1	TRBJ2-1	TRBD2	TGTGCCAGCAACAGCGGGGGCTCCTACAATGAGCAGTTCTTC	CASNSGGSYNEQFF
.	TRBV28	TRBJ1-2	.	TGTGCCAGCAGACTATTGGGGGATAACTATGGCTACACCTTC	CASRLLGDNYGYTF
.	TRBV2	TRBJ2-2	.	TGTGCCAGCAGGGCCCGGGTAGCGGCGAACACCGGGGAGCTGTTTTTT	CASRARVAANTGELFF
once	TRBV19	TRBJ2-1	TRBD1	TGTGCCAGTAGTATAGTGCACAGGGGGATCGATGAGCAGTTCTTC	CASSIVHRGIDEQFF
.	TRBV7-6	TRBJ1-2	TRBD1	TGTGCCAGCAGCGCGACAGGGGATGGCTACACCTTC	CASSATGDGYTF
.	TRBV5-6	TRBJ2-7	.	TGTGCCAGCAGGTCAACGCCAGCGAGCGAGCAGTACTTC	CASRSTPASEQYF